The rows below give T cell receptor beta chains drawn from one sample of a study of CD8 T cells in ankylosing spondylitis. TCRdb fed the 5' RACE reads into MiXCR, producing one record per CDR3 protein. The data show over 400,000 distinct CDR3 sequences, roughly 26% seen once. Input material: blood, either unsorted or a sorted T cell fraction (not recorded which). The source of these receptors is a male donor with ankylosing spondylitis. The CDR3 runs from the conserved cysteine through the conserved F or W. D genes are given only for firm matches. Rows give clone size only sometimes, using once, few, many, or a class for an expanded clone.

TGTGCCAGCAGCTTATATTTAGACAGGGTGAATGAGCAGTTCTTC | CASSLYLDRVNEQFF | few | TRBV11-2 | TRBD1 | TRBJ2-1
TGTGCCAGCAAACAAGCGGGAGATCTCTACGGCCAGTACTTC | CASKQAGDLYGQYF | few | TRBV25-1 | TRBD2 | TRBJ2-7
TGTGCCAGCAGCGCTCTCGGACTAGCGGCTTACAATGAGCAGTTCTTC | CASSALGLAAYNEQFF | NA | TRBV9 | TRBD2 | TRBJ2-1
TGTGCCAGCAGCTTGACAGGGGGAGCTTTCTTT | CASSLTGGAFF | many | TRBV7-4 | TRBD1 | TRBJ1-1
TGTGCCAGCAGCTTTCAAGGACGGATCGCCTCGGGACGCACCTGGGCCTTTAGCACAGATACGCAGTATTTT | CASSFQGRIASGRTWAFSTDTQYF | NA | TRBV12-1 | NA | TRBJ2-3
TGTGCCAGCAGTGCTCCGGGACAGGGTCGTGAAGCTTTCTTT | CASSAPGQGREAFF | few | TRBV6-1 | TRBD1 | TRBJ1-1
TGTGCCATCAGTGAATTAGGTACTCTGCCCTATGGCTACACCTTC | CAISELGTLPYGYTF | few | TRBV10-3 | NA | TRBJ1-2
TGTGCCAGCAGCGTGGGAATCCCAGGTTTTGGCATTCAGTACTTC | CASSVGIPGFGIQYF | NA | TRBV5-6 | NA | TRBJ2-4
TGTGCCAGCAGCTTTCGCCGGGACACAGATACGCAGTATTTT | CASSFRRDTDTQYF | NA | TRBV7-6 | NA | TRBJ2-3
TGCAGTGCCGGGGGACTAGCGGGAGTGGGCACAGATACGCAGTATTTT | CSAGGLAGVGTDTQYF | NA | TRBV20-1 | TRBD2 | TRBJ2-3
TGCGCCAGCAGCTTGGATTGGGAGGGGGACGGGGCCCAGTACTTC | CASSLDWEGDGAQYF | NA | TRBV5-1 | NA | TRBJ2-5
TGCAGTGCTAGAGATCCTAGCGGGAGCTCCTACAATGAGCAGTTCTTC | CSARDPSGSSYNEQFF | many | TRBV20-1 | TRBD2 | TRBJ2-1
TGTGCCAGCACCAGGGGGCTCGGTGGCGGGGAGCTGTTTTTT | CASTRGLGGGELFF | few | TRBV27 | TRBD1 | TRBJ2-2
TGTGCCAGCAGCCCCCAGGGGGATACGCAGTATTTT | CASSPQGDTQYF | NA | TRBV7-6 | NA | TRBJ2-3
TGCAGTGCTAGGTCCGGGACTAGCGGGAGTGAAGAGCAGTACTTC | CSARSGTSGSEEQYF | few | TRBV20-1 | TRBD2 | TRBJ2-7
TGCAGCGCTGGTAGGGGGGGCACTGAAGCTTTCTTT | CSAGRGGTEAFF | many | TRBV29-1 | NA | TRBJ1-1
TGTGCCAGCAGCCCCTCGGGAGCTAGGGGCAATGAGCAGTTCTTC | CASSPSGARGNEQFF | many | TRBV3-1 | NA | TRBJ2-1
TGTGCCAGCATTGGGGACCTGAACACTGAAGCTTTCTTT | CASIGDLNTEAFF | few | TRBV12-3/TRBV12-4 | NA | TRBJ1-1
TGTGCCAGCAGTTTAACAGGACGCATGAACACTGAAGCTTTCTTT | CASSLTGRMNTEAFF | many | TRBV12-3/TRBV12-4 | NA | TRBJ1-1
TGTGCCAGCAGCTCGGACGTCGGCTACACCTTC | CASSSDVGYTF | NA | TRBV5-6 | NA | TRBJ1-2